This entry describes one T cell receptor beta chain. No antigen is known for it. These data are taken from a study of vaccination effects on CD4 cells after COVID-19. Looking at the study overall: After the second dose, samples were taken at median day 72.

Expansion with viral peptide pools was applied to antigen-specific CD4+ T cells by the ViraFEST assay prior to sequencing. On roughly day 10 of culture, CD4+ T cells were separated out. Participants each got two BNT162b2 or mRNA-1273 vaccine doses. Nobody among the vaccine recipients had prior SARS-CoV-2 infection (nucleocapsid antibodies were negative). After two million PBMC were placed in each well, they were cultured with around 10 IU/ml IL-2 and approximately 9.6 ug/ml peptides. Germline V gene data show CDR1 as SGHDN and CDR2 as FVKESK. The V end was cut by 4 bases, the J end by 4 bases, with 9 bases between. The CDR3 consists of 13 residues. Assay: immunoSEQ multiplex PCR; the TCRdb copy retains only in-frame clones and omits some. Of about 46,000 clones in the sample, 74% were seen once.

Sequenced material: CD4+ T cells from PBMCs cultured with HCoV-OC43 spike peptides, taken after COVID-19 vaccination. The subset denotes: HCoV-OC43 spike overlapping peptide pool stimulation. The clonotype was recovered from a human donor who received a COVID-19 vaccine. This chain connects TRBV14 to TRBJ2-3; D remains ambiguous. In nucleotides, the CDR3 is TGTGCCAGCAGCCTGCGCCCGCCAGATACGCAGTATTTT. Residues: CASSLRPPDTQYF. Based on the CDR3 plus reference TRBV14 and TRBJ2-3, the full variable domain is EAGVTQFPSHSVIEKGQTVTLRCDPISGHDNLYWYRRVMGKEIKFLLHFVKESKQDESGMPNNRFLAERTGGTYSTLKVQPAELEDSGVYFCASSLRPPDTQYFGPGTRLTVL.